This T cell receptor (beta chain) was identified during a study of CD8+CD57+ T cells in acquired aplastic anemia. Whole-study findings and limits: Comparison of patients with controls identified some 29 shared CD8+ CDR3 sequences.

In patients chosen for sequencing, flow cytometry had shown CD8+CD57+ cell expansion. This clonotype has ten or more counts. The antigen is unknown. Genomic DNA was employed as the template in profiling TCR beta VDJ and CDR3. Via MiXCR, TCRdb re-called the reads, giving one row per CDR3 protein. The sample lists 200,000 to 300,000 distinct CDR3 sequences, less than 85% occurring once. The receptor was derived from a human donor with aplastic anemia. The specimen sequenced was sorted CD4+, CD8+, or CD8+CD57+ T cells (not recorded which) from PBMCs.

The DNA of the CDR3 is TGTGCCAGCAGTTACTTAGCGGTCGGACGGAATGAGCAGTTCTTC. Its translation is CASSYLAVGRNEQFF. The chain is built from TRBV6-6 and TRBJ2-1, with D possibly TRBD2 on 6 matching bases. CDR3 length: 15 amino acids. V gave up 1 base and J gave up 7 bases, with 14 bases separating them. The germline gives CDR1 MNHNY, CDR2 SVGAGI (reference sequence).